The 14 T cell receptor beta chains reported below all come from one sample, sequenced in a study of blood T cell repertoires in COVID-19 (dated by TCRdb to the early 2020s). Library prep was done by the immunoSEQ multiplex PCR assay. TCRdb took this table from immuneACCESS and kept in-frame rearrangements with V and J called. Such tables lack part of the clones; where checked against another copy, unresolved V genes explain under half of the gap, and the rest is unexplained. The sample table lists 100,000 to 150,000 clones, roughly 84% of them with a count of one. The ten largest make up more than 1.2% of the sample. The sample was peripheral blood. These receptors all stem from a man aged 60 to 75 with acute or convalescent COVID-19.

The chain uses TRBV3-1 (or the pseudogene TRBV3-2) and TRBJ2-5; D unresolved. Germline assignment: CDR1 LGHDT and CDR2 YNNKEL (reference sequence). Trimming removed 4 bases from V and 4 bases from J, with 10 bases in between. CDR3 length: 13 amino acids. The CDR3 region has the DNA TGTGCCAGCAGCCCACCGCCGGGAGAGACCCAGTACTTC. It translates to CASSPPPGETQYF.

The chain couples TRBV2 to TRBJ1-1; D ambiguous. The V end lost 7 bases, the J end lost 0 bases, and 9 bases lay between the germline ends. The CDR3 totals 13 residues. CDR1 and CDR2 (germline): SNHLY, FYNNEI. The DNA of the CDR3 is TGTGCCAGCATGTCGCGGGTGAACACTGAAGCTTTCTTT. This gives the protein CASMSRVNTEAFF.

This chain links TRBV19 with TRBJ2-2, with 7 bases lining up with TRBD1. V shed 8 bases and J 4 bases; nucleotides not matched to a gene: 4. This CDR3 is 13 amino acids long. Germline V CDR1 and CDR2: LNHDA, SQIVND (reference sequence). CDR3 bases: TGTGCCAGTTGCCCAGGGGGCACCGGGGAGCTGTTTTTT. Protein: CASCPGGTGELFF. Full variable domain (missing parts from reference TRBV19 and TRBJ2-2): DGGITQSPKYLFRKEGQNVTLSCEQNLNHDAMYWYRQDPGQGLRLIYYSQIVNDFQKGDIAEGYSVSREKKESFPLTVTSAQKNPTAFYLCASCPGGTGELFFGEGSRLTVL.

The chain couples TRBV19 to TRBJ1-4; a weak D match, TRBD1 (5 bases). V lost 4 bases and J lost 3, with 9 bases in between. The CDR3 has 14 amino acids. The germline gives CDR1 LNHDA, CDR2 SQIVND (reference sequence). In DNA, the CDR3 is TGTGCCAGTAGTACTGACAGCTCTAATGAAAAACTGTTTTTT. Translation: CASSTDSSNEKLFF.

The chain links TRBV5-6 to TRBJ1-1; 9 bases agree with TRBD1. The CDR3 is made up of 16 amino acids. Germline V gene data show CDR1 as SGHDT and CDR2 as YYEEEE. V was clipped by 4 bases and J by 4 bases; unmatched bases: 11. The CDR3 DNA reads as TGTGCCAGCAGCCCCGGGACAGGGTTTTTCGTCACTGAAGCTTTCTTT. This translates into CASSPGTGFFVTEAFF.

This rearrangement joins TRBV28 to TRBJ2-6, with 7 bases matching TRBD2. Per the germline V gene, CDR1 is MDHEN and CDR2 is SYDVKM. V shed 7 bases and J 4 bases; nucleotides not matched to a gene: 1. The CDR3 loop spans 13 amino acids. The CDR3 DNA follows: TGTGCCAGCAAAGCGGGAGGGGCCAACGTCCTGACTTTC. Protein sequence: CASKAGGANVLTF.

The CDR3 nucleotides read TGTGCCAGCAGACATACAGGGGTCGGTGAAGCTTTCTTT. Its protein is CASRHTGVGEAFF. This chain joins TRBV6-5 and TRBJ1-1; TRBD1 aligns across 7 bases. The V gene's germline CDR1 is MNHEY and CDR2 SVGAGI. This CDR3 region has 13 residues. The V and J ends lost 6 bases and 7 bases, in that order; junction bases with no gene match: 8.

The V gene is TRBV19, the J gene TRBJ1-6, with 7 bases lining up with TRBD1. There are 14 residues in the CDR3. From germline, CDR1 is LNHDA and CDR2 SQIVND (reference sequence). The junction had 5 bases not matched to a gene; V was cut back by 5 bases and J by 7 bases. The CDR3 reads CASSVQGNNSPLHF. CDR3 sequence (DNA): TGTGCCAGTAGTGTACAGGGGAACAATTCACCCCTCCACTTT.

The chain couples TRBV5-1 to TRBJ2-5; 9 nucleotides agree with TRBD2. CDR3 size: 14 residues. CDR1 and CDR2 from the germline V gene are SGHRS and YFSETQ. V was pared by 4 bases and J by 3 bases, with 4 bases of the junction left unmatched. The CDR3 region has the DNA TGCGCCAGCAGCGTGGGACTAGCTAAAGAGACCCAGTACTTC. Translating gives CASSVGLAKETQYF.

The chain recombines TRBV19 with TRBJ1-3, with 7 bases identical to TRBD1. V lost 4 bases to trimming and J lost 2 bases; unmatched junction nucleotides: 5. CDR3 length: 15 amino acids. CDR1 is LNHDA, CDR2 SQIVND, per germline (reference sequence). The DNA of the CDR3 is TGTGCCAGTAGTAGGGGACAGATCCCTGGAAACACCATATATTTT. Protein: CASSRGQIPGNTIYF.

The J gene is TRBJ2-7, the V gene TRBV2, with a weak D call TRBD1 (5 bases). CDR1 is SNHLY, CDR2 FYNNEI, per germline. The CDR3 contains 14 residues. V shed 4 bases and J shed 2 bases, with 12 bases lying between them. The CDR3 DNA reads TGTGCCAGCAGTGTTGGTACAGGCACCTACGAGCAGTACTTC. It yields the protein CASSVGTGTYEQYF.

The rearrangement joins TRBV3-1 (or the pseudogene TRBV3-2) to TRBJ2-5; no clear D gene. CDR3 size: 11 residues. Deletions cut 3 bases from V and 5 bases from J, with 4 bases between. Germline CDR1 is LGHDT and CDR2 is YNNKEL (reference sequence). CDR3: CASSHEETQYF. The CDR3 region has the DNA TGTGCCAGCAGCCACGAGGAGACCCAGTACTTC.

The chain has TRBV5-4 and TRBJ1-2; 9 nucleotides agree with TRBD1. Looked up from germline, CDR1 is SGHNT and CDR2 is YYREEE (reference sequence). The CDR3 contains 15 residues. V lost 4 bases and J lost 4; bases outside the gene matches: 8. The CDR3 DNA reads TGTGCCAGCAGCAAACAGACAGGGGGGGGCTATGGCTACACCTTC. It encodes CASSKQTGGGYGYTF.

The chain couples TRBV4-2 to TRBJ2-1; 10 bases fit TRBD2. V dropped 4 bases and J dropped 6; count of bases not matched to a gene: 6. The germline CDR1 and CDR2 sequences are LGHNA and YNFKEQ. The CDR3 totals 15 residues. The CDR3 DNA follows: TGTGCCAGCAGCCCAGCGGGAGGGGTGGTCAATGAGCAGTTCTTC. Protein sequence: CASSPAGGVVNEQFF.